This T cell receptor beta chain comes out of a study of blood T cell repertoires in COVID-19. About the study: The cDNA or gDNA used as material had been derived from T cells, B-cell-depleted T cells, or PBMCs.

Libraries were prepared by immunoSEQ multiplex PCR; TCRdb keeps only in-frame clonotypes and omits some of them. The sample includes 140,000 or so clones, about four fifths of them seen just once. This CDR3 spans 13 amino acids. Germline CDR1 reads SEHNR; CDR2 reads FQNEAQ (reference sequence). Trimming pared 5 bases from V and 6 bases from J, leaving 13 bases between. Recruitment covered about 25 US areas and drew participants whose ages spanned about 18 to 90 years. Grouping used clinical history reported by participants in a survey and questionnaire. Before they entered the study, exposed participants had met a COVID-19 case within 2 weeks.

Sequenced: PBMCs or T cells enriched from blood (not recorded which). The chain combines TRBV7-9 with TRBJ1-2; a possible D gene is TRBD1 (6 bases). The sequence came from a woman between 18 and 29 years old who had been exposed to COVID-19. The DNA of the CDR3 is TGTGCCAGCAGCCAGGGGCCAGGGGATGGCTACACCTTC. It specifies CASSQGPGDGYTF.